A selection of T cell receptor beta chains follows, all from one sample in a study of regulatory T cells in long-lasting Graves disease. One entry per CDR3 protein, called by TCRdb with MiXCR from the multiplex PCR reads. The sample includes roughly 610,000 distinct CDR3 sequences, 15% to 20% of them seen just once. The same sample was also studied in work on T cells in Graves' hyperthyroidism and ophthalmopathy.

Sequencing was performed on peripheral blood mononuclear cells (PBMCs), taken at new diagnosis, from a patient treated with antithyroid drugs. The receptors derive from a man between 18 and 35 years old with Graves disease. CDR3s include the opening cysteine and the closing phenylalanine or tryptophan. The D gene is left open where the match is weak. Clone sizes are given selectively: once, few, many, or a class where the clone is expanded.

v_gene: TRBV7-9; d_gene: NA; abundance: NA; j_gene: TRBJ2-1; CDR3nt: TGTGCCAGCAGCTTAGTACTGGGGGGTAGAGATGAGCAGTTCTTC; CDR3aa: CASSLVLGGRDEQFF
v_gene: TRBV13; d_gene: TRBD2; abundance: NA; j_gene: TRBJ2-7; CDR3nt: TGTGCCAGCGCCCTCTCAGCGGGAGGAGGGGTCGAGCAGTACTTC; CDR3aa: CASALSAGGGVEQYF
v_gene: TRBV27; d_gene: NA; abundance: NA; j_gene: TRBJ2-3; CDR3nt: TGTGCCAGCAGTTTATCGAAGGCTGGCACAGATACGCAGTATTTT; CDR3aa: CASSLSKAGTDTQYF
v_gene: TRBV25-1; d_gene: NA; abundance: many; j_gene: TRBJ1-1; CDR3nt: TGTGCCAGCAGTGTGTACGGGGGGAACACTGAAGCTTTCTTT; CDR3aa: CASSVYGGNTEAFF
v_gene: TRBV7-9; d_gene: NA; abundance: NA; j_gene: TRBJ1-4; CDR3nt: TGTGCCAGCAGCACCTACCGGGATGAGGAAAAACTGTTTTTT; CDR3aa: CASSTYRDEEKLFF
v_gene: TRBV2; d_gene: NA; abundance: many; j_gene: TRBJ1-1; CDR3nt: TGTGCCAGCAGATTGGGACACCTGGGAGCGAACACTGAAGCTTTCTTT; CDR3aa: CASRLGHLGANTEAFF
v_gene: TRBV7-9; d_gene: TRBD2; abundance: many; j_gene: TRBJ2-7; CDR3nt: TGTGCCAGCAGCCCCGACCCACTAGCGACCTCCTACGAGCAGTACTTC; CDR3aa: CASSPDPLATSYEQYF
v_gene: TRBV2; d_gene: NA; abundance: many; j_gene: TRBJ2-1; CDR3nt: TGTGCCAGCAGTGAAGCGAGAGACTACAATGAGCAGTTCTTC; CDR3aa: CASSEARDYNEQFF
v_gene: TRBV5-1; d_gene: NA; abundance: many; j_gene: TRBJ2-1; CDR3nt: TGCGCCAGCAGCTTGCAGCGGACCGACAATGAGCAGTTCTTC; CDR3aa: CASSLQRTDNEQFF
v_gene: TRBV24-1; d_gene: NA; abundance: many; j_gene: TRBJ2-3; CDR3nt: TGTGCCACCAGTGAACGGAGGGCCCCAGATACGCAGTATTTT; CDR3aa: CATSERRAPDTQYF
v_gene: TRBV7-9; d_gene: NA; abundance: many; j_gene: TRBJ2-7; CDR3nt: TGTGCCAGCAGCTCGGACTGGACCTACGAGCAGTACTTC; CDR3aa: CASSSDWTYEQYF
v_gene: TRBV9; d_gene: TRBD1; abundance: few; j_gene: TRBJ2-1; CDR3nt: TGTGCCAGCAGCGCCCGGACAGGCGACTCCTACAATGAGCAGTTCTTC; CDR3aa: CASSARTGDSYNEQFF
v_gene: TRBV30; d_gene: NA; abundance: NA; j_gene: TRBJ2-3; CDR3nt: TGTGCCTGGATTAAGGACGGAGATACGCAGTATTTT; CDR3aa: CAWIKDGDTQYF
v_gene: TRBV19; d_gene: NA; abundance: NA; j_gene: TRBJ1-5; CDR3nt: TGTGCCAGTAGTATAGAAGGCAGCTGGAGCAATCAGCCCCAGCATTTT; CDR3aa: CASSIEGSWSNQPQHF
v_gene: TRBV6-5; d_gene: NA; abundance: NA; j_gene: TRBJ2-1; CDR3nt: TGTGCCAGCAGTTACTCCAACCCCGCCCCTGCGGGTAACAATGAGCAGTTCTTC; CDR3aa: CASSYSNPAPAGNNEQFF
v_gene: TRBV11-2; d_gene: NA; abundance: many; j_gene: TRBJ1-1; CDR3nt: TGTGCCAGCAGCTTAGAGTTCACTGAAGCTTTCTTT; CDR3aa: CASSLEFTEAFF
v_gene: TRBV18; d_gene: NA; abundance: NA; j_gene: TRBJ1-4; CDR3nt: TGTGCCAGCTCACCCACAGGAGGAGGAGGAACTAATGAAAAACTGTTTTTT; CDR3aa: CASSPTGGGGTNEKLFF
v_gene: TRBV7-9; d_gene: TRBD1; abundance: many; j_gene: TRBJ1-2; CDR3nt: TGTGCCAGCAGTCAGACCGGACAGGGGTCGATAGGCTACACCTTC; CDR3aa: CASSQTGQGSIGYTF
v_gene: TRBV2; d_gene: NA; abundance: few; j_gene: TRBJ2-5; CDR3nt: TGTGCCGGCAGAGAAGTGGAGACCCAGTACTTC; CDR3aa: CAGREVETQYF
v_gene: TRBV20-1; d_gene: NA; abundance: few; j_gene: TRBJ1-6; CDR3nt: TGCAGTGCTAGAGGGGCAGAGGCTTCACCCCTCCACTTT; CDR3aa: CSARGAEASPLHF
v_gene: TRBV12-5; d_gene: TRBD1; abundance: few; j_gene: TRBJ1-5; CDR3nt: TGTGCTAGTGGGCCCCAGACAGGGGTTGGGACCCAGCATTTT; CDR3aa: CASGPQTGVGTQHF
v_gene: TRBV7-9; d_gene: TRBD1; abundance: many; j_gene: TRBJ2-7; CDR3nt: TGTGCCAGCAGCTCGGACCAGGGGGACAGGGCCGACTCCTACGAGCAGTACTTC; CDR3aa: CASSSDQGDRADSYEQYF
v_gene: TRBV20-1; d_gene: NA; abundance: NA; j_gene: TRBJ1-2; CDR3nt: TGCAGTGCCCACTCTCTAGTGGGGAGGGATGGCTACACCTTC; CDR3aa: CSAHSLVGRDGYTF
v_gene: TRBV28; d_gene: NA; abundance: NA; j_gene: TRBJ1-1; CDR3nt: TGTGCCAGCAGTGTCCCCGTCGCTGAAGCTTTCTTT; CDR3aa: CASSVPVAEAFF
v_gene: TRBV18; d_gene: NA; abundance: many; j_gene: TRBJ2-7; CDR3nt: TGTGCCAGCTCACCAACTGTAGGGAGACACGAGCAGTACTTC; CDR3aa: CASSPTVGRHEQYF
v_gene: TRBV6-1; d_gene: NA; abundance: NA; j_gene: TRBJ1-1; CDR3nt: TGTGCCAGCAGTGTACCAACACGGGCGGTGAACACTGAAGCTTTCTTT; CDR3aa: CASSVPTRAVNTEAFF
v_gene: TRBV19; d_gene: NA; abundance: NA; j_gene: TRBJ1-4; CDR3nt: TGTGCCAGTAGTATACAGGATAATGAAAAACTGTTTTTT; CDR3aa: CASSIQDNEKLFF
v_gene: TRBV5-1; d_gene: NA; abundance: NA; j_gene: TRBJ2-3; CDR3nt: TGCGCCAGCAGCCCTGGTCCCGCACACGGCACAGATACGCAGTATTTT; CDR3aa: CASSPGPAHGTDTQYF
v_gene: TRBV28; d_gene: NA; abundance: NA; j_gene: TRBJ1-5; CDR3nt: TGTGCCAGCAGTTTCGGAATGGGCCGGGGACAGCCCCAGCATTTT; CDR3aa: CASSFGMGRGQPQHF
v_gene: TRBV4-1; d_gene: TRBD2; abundance: few; j_gene: TRBJ2-7; CDR3nt: TGCGCCAGCAGCCAAGGCGGGAGACCCTACGAGCAGTACTTC; CDR3aa: CASSQGGRPYEQYF
v_gene: TRBV12-3/TRBV12-4; d_gene: NA; abundance: many; j_gene: TRBJ2-3; CDR3nt: TGTGCCAGCAGTTTTGTCTTGGTAAACACAGATACGCAGTATTTT; CDR3aa: CASSFVLVNTDTQYF
v_gene: TRBV12-3/TRBV12-4; d_gene: TRBD2; abundance: many; j_gene: TRBJ2-3; CDR3nt: TGTGCCAGCAGGCTAGCGGGAGGGCCTAGGGATACGCAGTATTTT; CDR3aa: CASRLAGGPRDTQYF
v_gene: TRBV20-1; d_gene: NA; abundance: many; j_gene: TRBJ2-1; CDR3nt: TGCAGTGCCCGAAATTCACGTACCGGGGGTGAGCAGTTCTTC; CDR3aa: CSARNSRTGGEQFF
v_gene: TRBV7-9; d_gene: NA; abundance: few; j_gene: TRBJ2-3; CDR3nt: TGTGCCTCCCGGGACTCCCTAACAGATACGCAGTATTTT; CDR3aa: CASRDSLTDTQYF
v_gene: TRBV7-8; d_gene: NA; abundance: NA; j_gene: TRBJ2-1; CDR3nt: TGTGCCAACAGCTTGGGGACGCCGTCCTACAATGAGCAGTTCTTC; CDR3aa: CANSLGTPSYNEQFF
v_gene: TRBV2; d_gene: NA; abundance: many; j_gene: TRBJ1-2; CDR3nt: TGTGCCAGCAGACAGGGTAGTTCTAACTATGGCTACACCTTC; CDR3aa: CASRQGSSNYGYTF
v_gene: TRBV30; d_gene: NA; abundance: many; j_gene: TRBJ2-5; CDR3nt: TGTGCCTGGAGTGTGTTGAGAAAAGAGACCCAGTACTTC; CDR3aa: CAWSVLRKETQYF
v_gene: TRBV11-2; d_gene: TRBD2; abundance: NA; j_gene: TRBJ2-7; CDR3nt: TGTGCCAGCAGCTTAGATCCCGGGACTAGCGAGCAGTACTTC; CDR3aa: CASSLDPGTSEQYF
v_gene: TRBV20-1; d_gene: NA; abundance: many; j_gene: TRBJ2-1; CDR3nt: TGCAGTGCTAGAGTTCTCAATGAGCAGTTCTTC; CDR3aa: CSARVLNEQFF
v_gene: TRBV5-1; d_gene: NA; abundance: few; j_gene: TRBJ1-3; CDR3nt: TGCGCCAGCAGCGGAATGACACCTACAGCTGGAAACACCATATATTTT; CDR3aa: CASSGMTPTAGNTIYF
v_gene: TRBV4-1; d_gene: NA; abundance: NA; j_gene: TRBJ2-1; CDR3nt: TGCGCCAGCAGCCAAGGACAGGACCATGAGCAGTTCTTC; CDR3aa: CASSQGQDHEQFF
v_gene: TRBV6-1; d_gene: TRBD1; abundance: few; j_gene: TRBJ2-5; CDR3nt: TGTGCCAGCAGGGACAGGGGTATCCCGCAAGAGACCCAGTACTTC; CDR3aa: CASRDRGIPQETQYF
v_gene: TRBV18; d_gene: TRBD2; abundance: many; j_gene: TRBJ2-1; CDR3nt: TGTGCCAGCTCACCACCGGGTCTAGCGGGCGCTCACAATGAGCAGTTCTTC; CDR3aa: CASSPPGLAGAHNEQFF
v_gene: TRBV11-2; d_gene: NA; abundance: NA; j_gene: TRBJ1-2; CDR3nt: TGTGCCAGCAGCCCCCAAGACAGCGGATCCCCCTATGGCTACACCTTC; CDR3aa: CASSPQDSGSPYGYTF
v_gene: TRBV27; d_gene: TRBD2; abundance: NA; j_gene: TRBJ2-7; CDR3nt: TGTGCCAGCAGCGTGGCTAGCGGGAGGTACGAGCAGTACTTC; CDR3aa: CASSVASGRYEQYF